This entry lists 17 T cell receptor beta chains sequenced from one sample in a study of control samples from healthy donors and cancer patients. This table comes from immunoSEQ multiplex PCR, and its TCRdb copy is limited to in-frame clones, with some not included. The profile covers roughly 100,000 clones, with more than 90% appearing a single time and 3% taken by the ten largest. Input material: blood. The receptor set was obtained from a human donor in good health. The donor label of this sample is uncertain.

The J gene is TRBJ1-1, the V gene TRBV19; 7 bases are shared with TRBD1. The J segment lost 1 base and the V segment lost 1 base, leaving 9 bases of the junction unmatched. Germline V gene data show CDR1 as LNHDA and CDR2 as SQIVND (reference sequence). The CDR3 extends over 17 amino acids. The CDR3 region has the DNA TGTGCCAGTAGTATAGTAAGGGGCGCAGGGGGGAACACTGAAGCTTTCTTT. Translation gives CASSIVRGAGGNTEAFF.

The chain couples TRBV30 to TRBJ2-1; 8 nucleotides agree with TRBD2. Germline CDR1 reads GTSNPN; CDR2 reads SVGIG (reference sequence). Unmatched junction bases numbered 12, after V lost 6 bases and J lost 2 bases. The CDR3 length is 16 residues. The CDR3 sequence is CACPGKSGGTYNEQFF. CDR3 nucleotide sequence: TGTGCCTGCCCGGGGAAAAGCGGGGGTACCTACAATGAGCAGTTCTTC. The variable domain in full, with the rest retrieved from reference TRBV30 and TRBJ2-1, is SQTIHQWPATLVQPVGSPLSLECTVEGTSNPNLYWYRQAAGRGLQLLFYSVGIGQISSEVPQNLSASRPQDRQFILSSKKLLLSDSGFYLCACPGKSGGTYNEQFFGPGTRLTVL.

V gene TRBV10-3 combines with J gene TRBJ2-3; TRBD2 is a possible D gene (5 bases). CDR1 is ENHRY, CDR2 SYGVKD, per germline. V was cut by 2 bases and J by 6 bases, with 24 bases left in between. The CDR3 runs to 18 residues. CDR3 DNA sequence: TGTGCCATCAGTGAGCCCTTAGACGGCTCCGGGATTCACGATACGCAGTATTTT. Translating gives CAISEPLDGSGIHDTQYF.

V usage is TRBV18 and J usage is TRBJ1-1, with D maybe TRBD1 (6 bases). Germline CDR1 is KGHSH and CDR2 is LQKENI. V shed 6 bases and J shed 4 bases, with 15 bases lying between them. This CDR3 region has 14 residues. CDR3 protein: CASSTGLLGTEAFF. CDR3 in DNA: TGTGCCAGCTCTACAGGGCTTTTGGGCACTGAAGCTTTCTTT. The complete variable domain, with remaining parts taken from reference TRBV18 and TRBJ1-1, reads NAGVMQNPRHLVRRRGQEARLRCSPMKGHSHVYWYRQLPEEGLKFMVYLQKENIIDESGMPKERFSAEFPKEGPSILRIQQVVRGDSAAYFCASSTGLLGTEAFFGQGTRLTVV.

V is TRBV19 and J is TRBJ2-4; a weak D match, TRBD2 (6 bases). Germline V gene lookup returns CDR1 LNHDA and CDR2 SQIVND (reference sequence). The CDR3 is made up of 14 amino acids. V was pared by 4 bases and J by 1 base, with 8 bases between. The CDR3 nucleotides are TGTGCCAGTAGTAGCGGGGATGCCAAAAACATTCAGTACTTC. Translation: CASSSGDAKNIQYF.

This clone was observed once. The chain recombines TRBV15 with TRBJ1-2; 7 bases line up with TRBD1. With V trimmed by 1 base and J by 0 bases, 5 bases remained unmatched. Per germline, CDR1 LNHNV and CDR2 YYDKDF (reference sequence). This CDR3 has 16 amino acids. CDR3 protein: CATSRGSGTANYGYTF. CDR3 DNA sequence: TGTGCCACCAGCAGAGGTTCGGGGACAGCTAACTATGGCTACACCTTC.

The V call is TRBV28, the J call TRBJ1-5; D might be TRBD1 (5 bases). V was pared by 6 bases and J by 6 bases, with 15 bases between. Germline assignment: CDR1 MDHEN and CDR2 SYDVKM. The CDR3 spans 14 residues. The CDR3 coding sequence is TGTGCCAGCAGCAGGATACCAGGGTCTCAGCCCCAGCATTTT. Its translation is CASSRIPGSQPQHF.

The chain uses TRBV3-1 (or the pseudogene TRBV3-2) and TRBJ1-2; no firm D call. Looked up from germline, CDR1 is LGHDT and CDR2 is YNNKEL (reference sequence). Trimming pared 1 base from V and 1 base from J, leaving 10 bases between. This CDR3 has 15 residues. CDR3 amino acids: CASSQVGVRNYGYTF. CDR3 nucleotides: TGTGCCAGCAGCCAAGTCGGAGTCCGTAACTATGGCTACACCTTC.

The chain uses TRBV5-4 and TRBJ2-1, with 8 bases matching TRBD2. The CDR3 extends over 15 amino acids. Germline values: CDR1 SGHNT, CDR2 YYREEE (reference sequence). The J segment lost 7 bases and the V segment lost 0 bases, leaving 6 bases of the junction unmatched. CDR3 residues: CASSLVALAGNEQFF. CDR3 coding DNA: TGTGCCAGCAGCTTGGTGGCCTTAGCGGGGAATGAGCAGTTCTTC.

The chain links TRBV18 to TRBJ1-1; D is unresolved. V gave up 1 base and J gave up 1 base, with 10 bases separating them. The germline gives CDR1 KGHSH, CDR2 LQKENI. This CDR3 is built from 15 residues. The CDR3 sequence is CASSPLTRQNTEAFF. CDR3 nucleotides: TGTGCCAGCTCACCACTAACCCGGCAGAACACTGAAGCTTTCTTT.

The V and J genes are TRBV19 and TRBJ2-4, with D hard to call. This CDR3 is 13 amino acids long. V was trimmed by 10 bases and J by 0 bases, leaving 10 bases between them. Germline V lookup: CDR1 LNHDA, CDR2 SQIVND (reference sequence). The CDR3 DNA reads as TGTGCCATTCCACCCCGAGCCAAAAACATTCAGTACTTC. Translated: CAIPPRAKNIQYF.

This rearrangement joins TRBV30 to TRBJ1-1; the match to TRBD1 covers 8 bases. This CDR3 spans 15 amino acids. Per germline, CDR1 GTSNPN and CDR2 SVGIG (reference sequence). The V gene end was trimmed by 5 bases and the J gene end by 2 bases; junction bases not matched to a gene: 10. The CDR3 loop is CAWLRAGGLNTEAFF. The CDR3 DNA follows: TGTGCCTGGTTACGAGCAGGGGGCCTCAACACTGAAGCTTTCTTT.

Comment on this clone: One end of the junction varies from germline; a read error may be responsible. The chain links TRBV2 to TRBJ2-3; TRBD2 aligns across 10 bases. Germline lookup yields CDR1 SNHLY and CDR2 FYNNEI. The CDR3 runs to 16 residues. Here the CDR3 DNA reads TGTGCCAGCAGAGGACTAGCGGACTCTCACACAGATACGCAGTGTTTT. Amino acid sequence: CASRGLADSHTDTQCF.

The V and J genes are TRBV3-1 (or the pseudogene TRBV3-2) and TRBJ2-2, with 8 bases lining up with TRBD1. V was pared by 2 bases and J by 7 bases, with 3 bases of the junction left unmatched. This CDR3 is built from 14 residues. Germline V gives CDR1 LGHDT, CDR2 YNNKEL (reference sequence). CDR3 residues: CASSQQGASGELFF. For the CDR3, the DNA is TGTGCCAGCAGCCAACAGGGGGCAAGCGGGGAGCTGTTTTTT.

The J gene is TRBJ1-2, the V gene TRBV29-1; 7 bases are a match to TRBD1. There are 15 residues in the CDR3. Per the germline V gene, CDR1 is SQVTM and CDR2 is ANQGSEA. Losses at the gene ends were 7 bases for V and 1 base for J; bases not matched to a gene: 12. This chain's CDR3 is CSADEQGKGNYGYTF. For the CDR3, the DNA is TGCAGCGCGGACGAACAGGGGAAGGGTAACTATGGCTACACCTTC.

About this clone itself: One end of the junction fails to match germline, which may point to a read error. V is TRBV7-2 and J is TRBJ1-1; 7 positions match TRBD1. Germline V gene lookup returns CDR1 SGHTA and CDR2 FQGNSA. There are 12 residues in the CDR3. The CDR3: CASSSRLAPGQF. The CDR3 region has the DNA TGTGCCAGCAGCTCCCGATTGGCTCCGGGACAGTTT.

In its sample, this clone was seen once. The V and J genes are TRBV25-1 and TRBJ1-1, with a possible D match to TRBD1 (5 bases). The germline V gene encodes CDR1 MGHDK and CDR2 SYGVNS. The CDR3 totals 16 residues. V shed 6 bases and J shed 3 bases, with 20 bases lying between them. For the CDR3, the DNA is TGTGCCAGCAGCCGAAGGGGTTCCCGGGGCGACACTGAAGCTTTCTTT. It translates to CASSRRGSRGDTEAFF. Drawing the rest from reference TRBV25-1 and TRBJ1-1, the complete variable domain is EADIYQTPRYLVIGTGKKITLECSQTMGHDKMYWYQQDPGMELHLIHYSYGVNSTEKGDLSSESTVSRIRTEHFPLTLESARPSHTSQYLCASSRRGSRGDTEAFFGQGTRLTVV.